Below are 27 T cell receptor beta chains sequenced from a single sample in a study of read filtering for tumor transcriptome and immune sequencing. The library was built from roughly 400 ng RNA with molecular barcoded adaptors for alpha/delta and beta/gamma chains. Each CDR3 protein gets one entry after TCRdb re-called the reads with MiXCR. This table has 60,000 or so distinct CDR3 sequences, roughly 18% appearing once. Sequencing was performed on a population of CD138-negative cells sorted from bone marrow. These receptors were collected from a donor at least 40 years old with multiple myeloma.

This clonotype was counted ten times or more. This chain links TRBV7-6 with TRBJ2-5, with D unclear. Germline CDR1 is SGHVS and CDR2 is FNYEAQ. The CDR3 runs to 13 residues. V was pared by 2 bases and J by 3 bases, with 7 bases between. The CDR3 reads CASSLLGEETQYF. In DNA form, the CDR3 reads TGTGCCAGCAGCTTACTGGGCGAAGAGACCCAGTACTTC.

This clonotype was picked up one time. V usage is TRBV29-1 and J usage is TRBJ2-2; TRBD2 aligns across 12 bases. V lost 0 bases, J lost 3 bases, and 2 bases stayed unmatched. The CDR3 spans 16 residues. Germline CDR1 is SQVTM and CDR2 is ANQGSEA. CDR3 in DNA: TGCAGCGTTGAAGATGGACTAGCGGGGTACACCGGGGAGCTGTTTTTT. Encoded protein: CSVEDGLAGYTGELFF.

This chain links TRBV2 with TRBJ1-2; tentative D call: TRBD1 (5 bases). V gave up 5 bases and J gave up 12 bases, with 22 bases separating them. This CDR3 has 14 amino acids. Looked up from germline, CDR1 is SNHLY and CDR2 is FYNNEI. As DNA, the CDR3 is TGTGCCAGCAGTCCGGGACCCGGCCTGGGTGCCCACACCTTC. This codes for CASSPGPGLGAHTF.

This clonotype was seen ten or more times. J is TRBJ1-1 and V is TRBV30; 7 bases agree with TRBD1. The CDR3 sequence is 14 residues long. CDR1 is GTSNPN and CDR2 is SVGIG in the germline V gene (reference sequence). Trimming took 2 bases from V and 4 from J; bases not matched to a gene: 7. CDR3 sequence reads: CAWSLIQGTTEAFF. The CDR3 nucleotides are TGTGCCTGGAGTTTGATACAGGGGACCACTGAAGCTTTCTTT. Together with reference TRBV30 and TRBJ1-1, the CDR3 gives the full variable domain: SQTIHQWPATLVQPVGSPLSLECTVEGTSNPNLYWYRQAAGRGLQLLFYSVGIGQISSEVPQNLSASRPQDRQFILSSKKLLLSDSGFYLCAWSLIQGTTEAFFGQGTRLTVV.

This clonotype has ten or more counts. This rearrangement joins TRBV20-1 to TRBJ2-3; D uncertain. V was cut by 1 base and J by 1 base, with 9 bases left in between. Germline V gene sequence: CDR1 DFQATT, CDR2 SNEGSKA (reference sequence). The CDR3 is 14 amino acids. The CDR3 DNA reads as TGCAGTGCTAGAGCGTTGGCCCGCACAGATACGCAGTATTTT. Translation: CSARALARTDTQYF.

The table lists this clonotype with a few counts. V and J are TRBV6-1 and TRBJ2-4, with 7 nucleotides matching TRBD1. Germline V gene sequence: CDR1 MNHNS, CDR2 SASEGT. This CDR3 has 15 amino acids. The V gene end was trimmed by 4 bases and the J gene end by 6 bases; junction bases not matched to a gene: 9. The CDR3 loop is CASSATRDSVNIQYF. The CDR3 bases are TGTGCCAGCAGTGCAACTCGGGACAGCGTAAACATTCAGTACTTC.

A word on this clonotype: A read error may explain this, as a much larger clone is one base away. The chain employs TRBV20-1 and TRBJ2-5; possibly TRBD1 or TRBD2 for D (6 bases each). Per germline, CDR1 DFQATT and CDR2 SNEGSKA (reference sequence). The CDR3 totals 13 residues. CDR3 region: CSARVGGQETQCF. The CDR3 DNA reads TGCAGTGCTAGAGTGGGGGGCCAAGAGACCCAGTGCTTC.

There are many counts of this clonotype. The rearrangement links TRBV30 to TRBJ2-3; D remains unclear. The V gene lost 1 base and the J gene lost 1 base, with 6 bases spanning the gap. The CDR3 totals 13 residues. Germline-derived CDR1 and CDR2 are GTSNPN and SVGIG (reference sequence). Here the CDR3 DNA reads TGTGCCTGGAGTGACGGTGGCACAGATACGCAGTATTTT. Translated: CAWSDGGTDTQYF.

This clonotype was seen many times. The chain has TRBV20-1 and TRBJ2-3; possible D gene TRBD1, 5 bases. There are 14 residues in the CDR3. Trimming took off 5 bases at V and 0 bases at J, with 12 bases between the two ends. CDR1 is DFQATT and CDR2 is SNEGSKA in the germline V gene (reference sequence). As DNA, the CDR3 is TGCAGTGCTCGGACACCTAAAAGCACAGATACGCAGTATTTT. Its protein product is CSARTPKSTDTQYF.

This clonotype was counted ten times or more. V is TRBV29-1 and J is TRBJ1-1; D ambiguous. The CDR3 consists of 12 residues. Germline V gene data show CDR1 as SQVTM and CDR2 as ANQGSEA. Trimming shortened V by 7 bases and J by 1 base, and 10 bases separated the two germline ends. The CDR3 here is CSASDGNTEAFF. The CDR3 nucleotides read TGCAGCGCTAGCGACGGGAACACTGAAGCTTTCTTT.

In its sample, this clonotype was seen many times. The rearrangement joins TRBV28 to TRBJ2-3; D is undetermined. There are 14 residues in the CDR3. Germline V gene lookup returns CDR1 MDHEN and CDR2 SYDVKM. Trimming removed 4 bases from V and 4 bases from J, with 12 bases in between. The CDR3 protein is CASSSLNRADTQYF. In nucleotides, the CDR3 is TGTGCCAGCAGTTCCCTTAATCGGGCAGATACGCAGTATTTT.

This clonotype was counted at least ten times. The J gene is TRBJ1-4, the V gene TRBV27; tentatively, D is TRBD1 (5 bases). Deletions cut 5 bases from V and 8 bases from J, with 21 bases between. The CDR3 has 16 residues. CDR1 and CDR2 from the germline V gene are MNHEY and SMNVEV (reference sequence). The DNA of the CDR3 is TGTGCCAGCAGTGCTCGAGAGGTAGGGGCGCAGGAAAAACTGTTTTTT. Its translation: CASSAREVGAQEKLFF.

This clonotype came up many times. The chain recombines TRBV30 with TRBJ1-4; D perhaps matches TRBD1 (5 bases). This CDR3 is built from 15 residues. The ends were cut back, 5 bases at V and 0 bases at J, with 13 bases in the middle. The germline gives CDR1 GTSNPN, CDR2 SVGIG (reference sequence). CDR3 sequence (DNA): TGTGCCTGGGGGGACGGTACCCCAACTAATGAAAAACTGTTTTTT. Translation gives CAWGDGTPTNEKLFF.

This clonotype has more than one count but fewer than ten. This rearrangement joins TRBV6-6 to TRBJ1-1; weak D call: TRBD1 (6 bases). Germline CDR1 is MNHNY and CDR2 is SVGAGI (reference sequence). The CDR3 consists of 15 residues. With 3 bases removed from V and 3 bases from J, the gap between germline ends came to 14 bases. The CDR3 is CASSYIREGDTEAFF. CDR3 nucleotides: TGTGCCAGCAGTTATATCAGAGAGGGGGACACTGAAGCTTTCTTT.

This clonotype has a count of ten or more. J is TRBJ2-2 and V is TRBV3-1; D may match TRBD1 or TRBD2 (6 bases each). V was pared by 3 bases and J by 3 bases, with 8 bases between. The CDR3 is 14 amino acids. Germline values: CDR1 LGHDT, CDR2 YNNKEL (reference sequence). DNA of the CDR3: TGTGCCAGCAGCCAGGGGGGCTACACCGGGGAGCTGTTTTTT. Protein product: CASSQGGYTGELFF.

This clonotype appeared many times. This chain joins TRBV19 and TRBJ2-2; possible D gene TRBD2, 5 bases. V lost 7 bases and J lost 8, with 14 bases in between. Germline CDR1 and CDR2: LNHDA and SQIVND (reference sequence). The CDR3 runs 13 residues. This CDR3 is CASTLAVLGELFF. The CDR3 DNA sequence: TGTGCCAGTACCCTAGCTGTATTAGGGGAGCTGTTTTTT.

This clonotype came up many times. The rearrangement links TRBV10-3 to TRBJ2-5; the match to TRBD2 covers 9 bases. This CDR3 has 13 amino acids. With 11 bases clipped from V and 1 base from J, the junction kept 5 bases outside the gene matches. Germline loops: CDR1 ENHRY, CDR2 SYGVKD. The CDR3 loop reads CAASGTAQETQYF. DNA for the CDR3: TGTGCCGCTAGCGGGACAGCCCAAGAGACCCAGTACTTC.

This clonotype was seen at least ten times. This chain links TRBV6-1 with TRBJ2-1, with 9 nucleotides matching TRBD2. V lost 6 bases, J lost 8 bases, and 14 bases stayed unmatched. The CDR3 contains 16 residues. In germline, CDR1 is MNHNS, CDR2 SASEGT. The CDR3 loop reads CASSRNSAGGSYEQFF. CDR3 DNA sequence: TGTGCCAGCAGCCGAAACTCAGCGGGGGGCTCGTATGAGCAGTTCTTC.

This clonotype was seen many times. The rearrangement joins TRBV7-9 to TRBJ2-1; 11 nucleotides align to TRBD2. Germline CDR1 SEHNR, CDR2 FQNEAQ (reference sequence). Trimming took 8 bases from V and 5 from J; bases not matched to a gene: 2. The CDR3 sequence is 13 residues long. The CDR3 DNA sequence: TGTGCCAGCGGGACTAGCGGCCACAATGAGCAGTTCTTC. Protein product: CASGTSGHNEQFF.

This clonotype appeared many times. The V gene is TRBV20-1, the J gene TRBJ2-3; D possibly corresponds to TRBD1 (6 bases). V was shortened by 5 bases and J by 4 bases, with 16 bases between the two germline ends. There are 14 residues in the CDR3. CDR1 and CDR2 from the germline V gene are DFQATT and SNEGSKA (reference sequence). CDR3 residues: CSAYNRVRPDTQYF. In nucleotides, the CDR3 is TGCAGTGCTTATAACAGGGTGCGTCCAGATACGCAGTATTTT.

This clonotype occurred many times. The rearrangement links TRBV20-1 to TRBJ2-3; no clear D gene. CDR1 is DFQATT, CDR2 SNEGSKA, per germline (reference sequence). Trimming left V 4 bases short and J 0 bases short, with 8 bases between. The CDR3 runs to 13 residues. The CDR3 protein is CSATPQSTDTQYF. The CDR3 region has the DNA TGCAGTGCTACCCCCCAGAGCACAGATACGCAGTATTTT.

The chain uses TRBV7-9 and TRBJ1-1, with D perhaps matching TRBD1 (5 bases). The CDR3 sequence is 14 residues long. Germline V gives CDR1 SEHNR, CDR2 FQNEAQ (reference sequence). Trimming took 6 bases from V and 0 from J, leaving 11 bases between them. CDR3 in DNA: TGTGCCAGCAGTCTCCGACAGTTGAACACTGAAGCTTTCTTT. It encodes CASSLRQLNTEAFF.

Ten or more counts support this clonotype. The chain employs TRBV28 and TRBJ2-7, with TRBD1 as a possible D gene (5 bases). The CDR3 consists of 14 residues. The V and J ends lost 7 bases and 5 bases respectively, with 18 bases between them. Germline V gives CDR1 MDHEN, CDR2 SYDVKM. In nucleotides, the CDR3 is TGTGCCAGCACCAAAATCGGCAGGGCCCACGAGCAGTACTTC. This sequence encodes CASTKIGRAHEQYF.

Ten or more counts support this clonotype. This chain joins TRBV12-3 or TRBV12-4 and TRBJ1-2, with 7 bases that match TRBD1. The CDR3 covers 13 residues. V was clipped by 6 bases and J by 6 bases; unmatched bases: 7. Here the CDR3 reads CASRTTGSDGYTF. DNA for the CDR3: TGTGCCAGCAGGACGACAGGGAGCGATGGCTACACCTTC.

This clonotype was seen at least ten times. The chain couples TRBV12-3 or TRBV12-4 to TRBJ2-2; 8 nucleotides match TRBD1. J gave up 2 bases and V 6 bases, and 8 bases lay outside the gene matches. This CDR3 is built from 16 residues. The CDR3 DNA reads TGTGCCAGCAGCACCACTGGACAGGGTAACACCGGGGAGCTGTTTTTT. This sequence encodes CASSTTGQGNTGELFF.

This clonotype has a count of ten or more. The chain recombines TRBV3-1 with TRBJ1-1; 9 bases are a match to TRBD1. The CDR3 runs to 13 residues. With V trimmed by 8 bases and J by 3 bases, 4 bases remained unmatched. Germline V lookup: CDR1 LGHDT, CDR2 YNNKEL (reference sequence). CDR3 in DNA: TGTGCCAGCGAAAGGACAGGGGACACTGAAGCTTTCTTT. This codes for CASERTGDTEAFF.

This clonotype occurred once. Given a much more abundant clone one base away, this may be a read error. This sequence joins TRBV7-2 and TRBJ2-7; a weak D match, TRBD2 (5 bases). Germline V gene data show CDR1 as SGHTA and CDR2 as FQGNSA. The CDR3 is 19 residues long. In DNA, the CDR3 is TGTGCCTGCAGCTTAGCTTCATGGGTTAATAGCGAGAGCTCCTACGAGCAGTACTTC. Translating it yields CACSLASWVNSESSYEQYF.